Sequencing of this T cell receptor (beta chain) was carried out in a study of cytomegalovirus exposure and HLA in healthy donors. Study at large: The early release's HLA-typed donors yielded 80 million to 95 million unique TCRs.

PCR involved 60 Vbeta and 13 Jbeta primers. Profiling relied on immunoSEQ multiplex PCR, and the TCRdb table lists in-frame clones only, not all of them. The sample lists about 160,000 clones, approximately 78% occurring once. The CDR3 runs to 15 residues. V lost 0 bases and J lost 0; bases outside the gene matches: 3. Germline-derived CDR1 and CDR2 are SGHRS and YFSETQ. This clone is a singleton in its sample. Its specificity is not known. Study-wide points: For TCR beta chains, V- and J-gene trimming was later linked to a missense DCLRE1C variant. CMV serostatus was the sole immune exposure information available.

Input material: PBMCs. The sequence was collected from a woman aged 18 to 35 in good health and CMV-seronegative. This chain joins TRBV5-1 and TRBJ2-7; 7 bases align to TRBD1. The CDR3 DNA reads TGCGCCAGCAGCTTGGGGGCAGGGGGCTCCTACGAGCAGTACTTC. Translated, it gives CASSLGAGGSYEQYF.